These 9 T cell receptor beta chains share one sample of origin, sequenced in a study of neurological immune-mediated disorders (dated by TCRdb to between 2018 and 2021). The library relied on 5' RACE. Sequencing took place on an Illumina HiSeq 2500. TCRdb trimmed public reads at Q25 via fastp, called clones via MiXCR and kept in-frame beta chains. Rows are combined by CDR3 protein, so each entry shows the most common genes and DNA. The sample table contains some 65,000 distinct CDR3 sequences; only one count was recorded for approximately 4.1% of them. Roughly 2.6% of the sample comes from the top ten. The specimen sequenced was PBMCs. Every receptor here comes from a man aged 45-65 years with multiple sclerosis.

At least ten counts were recorded for this clonotype. This chain joins TRBV5-5 and TRBJ1-5, with a tentative D call TRBD1 (6 bases). Looked up from germline, CDR1 is SGHKS and CDR2 is YYEKEE (reference sequence). Trimming stripped 7 bases from V and 5 bases from J, with 13 bases between. CDR3 length: 13 residues. CDR3 amino acids: CASATGWDQPQHF. As DNA, the CDR3 is TGTGCCAGCGCAACAGGGTGGGATCAGCCCCAGCATTTT.

This clonotype was detected ten times or more. The J gene is TRBJ2-3, the V gene TRBV20-1; TRBD1 is a possible D gene (5 bases). Germline CDR1 is DFQATT and CDR2 is SNEGSKA (reference sequence). Trimming removed 6 bases at V and 4 bases at J, with 8 bases between. The CDR3 is 11 amino acids. The CDR3 DNA reads as TGCAGTGCGAGACAGTCAGATACGCAGTATTTT. Its translation is CSARQSDTQYF.

As regards this clonotype: Just one base apart from a much larger clone, this may be a read error. The CDR3 here is CVISESGNTGELFF. CDR3 DNA: TGTGTCATCAGTGAGTCGGGCAACACCGGGGAGCTGTTTTTT. The chain employs TRBV10-3 and TRBJ2-2; D remains unclear. This CDR3 region has 14 residues. CDR1 is ENHRY and CDR2 is SYGVKD in the germline V gene.

This clonotype was counted ten times or more. This chain joins TRBV5-6 and TRBJ2-7; D perhaps matches TRBD1 (6 bases). Germline V gene data show CDR1 as SGHDT and CDR2 as YYEEEE. Between the trimmed V and J ends, which lost 9 bases and 0 bases, there was a span of 13 bases. The CDR3 spans 13 residues. CDR3 protein: CATTRGHSYEQYF. Here the CDR3 DNA reads TGTGCCACCACCAGGGGACACTCCTACGAGCAGTACTTC.

The chain links TRBV4-1 to TRBJ1-1; a possible D gene is TRBD1 (6 bases). CDR1 MGHRA and CDR2 YSYEKL come from the germline V gene. Trimming took 0 bases from V and 7 from J, leaving 18 bases between them. The CDR3 runs to 16 residues. CDR3 in amino acids: CASSQEARDISVEAFF. In DNA form, the CDR3 reads TGCGCCAGCAGCCAAGAAGCGCGGGACATATCTGTTGAAGCTTTCTTT.

This clonotype was seen many times. V gene TRBV5-5 combines with J gene TRBJ1-1; D may be TRBD1 (6 bases). V dropped 1 base and J dropped 5 bases, with 9 bases sitting between them. In germline, CDR1 is SGHKS, CDR2 YYEKEE (reference sequence). This CDR3 region has 13 residues. CDR3 loop: CASSLTGMTEAFF. The CDR3 DNA sequence: TGTGCCAGCAGCTTGACAGGGATGACTGAAGCTTTCTTT.

There are many counts of this clonotype. This chain uses TRBV5-5 with TRBJ1-5, with D hard to call. This CDR3 region has 17 residues. Germline CDR1 reads SGHKS; CDR2 reads YYEKEE (reference sequence). Between the trimmed V and J ends, which lost 2 bases and 1 base, there was a span of 16 bases. The CDR3 protein is CASSFSPIGPSNQPQHF. The CDR3 region has the DNA TGTGCCAGCAGCTTTAGTCCGATCGGGCCAAGCAATCAGCCCCAGCATTTT.

This clonotype came up many times. The chain joins TRBV20-1 to TRBJ1-2; weak D call: TRBD1 (5 bases). The CDR3 length is 15 residues. The germline V gene has CDR1 DFQATT and CDR2 SNEGSKA (reference sequence). Trimming removed 3 bases at V and 2 bases at J, with 16 bases between. The CDR3 DNA follows: TGCAGTGCTAGGGAAGACAGCCCCTTCAACTATGGCTACACCTTC. It translates to CSAREDSPFNYGYTF.

This clonotype was detected many times. The chain has TRBV5-1 and TRBJ2-3; D is perhaps TRBD1 (5 bases). Trimming removed 0 bases at V and 6 bases at J, with 11 bases between. Germline V gene sequence: CDR1 SGHRS, CDR2 YFSETQ. The CDR3 sequence is 14 residues long. The CDR3 DNA reads TGCGCCAGCAGCTTGGCAGGGATGGGGGATACGCAGTATTTT. It specifies CASSLAGMGDTQYF. The full variable domain, its missing parts supplied by reference TRBV5-1 and TRBJ2-3, is KAGVTQTPRYLIKTRGQQVTLSCSPISGHRSVSWYQQTPGQGLQFLFEYFSETQRNKGNFPGRFSGRQFSNSRSEMNVSTLELGDSALYLCASSLAGMGDTQYFGPGTRLTVL.